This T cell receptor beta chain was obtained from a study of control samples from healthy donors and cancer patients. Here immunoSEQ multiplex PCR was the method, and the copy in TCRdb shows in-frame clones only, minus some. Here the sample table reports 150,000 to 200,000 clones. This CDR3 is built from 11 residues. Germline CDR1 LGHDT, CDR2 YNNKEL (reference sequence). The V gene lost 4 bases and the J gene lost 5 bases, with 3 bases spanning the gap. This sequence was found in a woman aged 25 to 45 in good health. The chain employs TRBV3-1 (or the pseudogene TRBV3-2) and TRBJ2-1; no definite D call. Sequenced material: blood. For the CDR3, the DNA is TGTGCCAGCAGCCGGAACAATGAGCAGTTCTTC. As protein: CASSRNNEQFF.